Here is one T cell receptor (beta chain) with its context. One end of the junction does not line up with germline, which may come from a read error. The sample originates from a study of tumor-infiltrating lymphocytes in oesophageal squamous cell carcinoma. Germline V CDR1 and CDR2: SGHTA, FQGNSA. The CDR3 is 13 amino acids. TCRdb used MiXCR to reprocess the PCR reads, holding one entry per CDR3 protein. Altogether approximately 20,000 distinct CDR3 sequences are present, less than 45% being singletons, with the ten largest covering approximately 15%. Sequences were obtained from normal esophageal tissue next to the tumor. The V and J genes are TRBV7-2 and TRBJ2-4; tentatively, D is TRBD2 (5 bases). The TCR was taken from a male donor with esophageal squamous cell carcinoma. CDR3 DNA sequence: TGTGCCAGCTTAGACGTACCCGGGATATTAAAATCCTTC. This translates into CASLDVPGILKSF.